A selection of T cell receptor beta chains follows, all from one sample in a study of blood T cells in healthy people across ages. MiXCR, run by TCRdb on the 5' RACE reads, gives a single entry per CDR3 protein. In the table there are roughly 1.5 million distinct CDR3 sequences, approximately 42% of which are singletons. Sample: blood. The receptors come from a woman aged 18-29 years in good health. Both conserved end residues are trimmed from each CDR3. The order of the fields is V gene, CDR3 protein.

V gene: TRBV28
CDR3 protein: ASRRQGPSPGNYGYT

V gene: TRBV4-2
CDR3 protein: ASSASGARKETQY

V gene: TRBV20-1
CDR3 protein: SATGVQSSYEQY

V gene: TRBV6-2/TRBV6-3
CDR3 protein: ASSYIQGSQETQY

V gene: TRBV7-2
CDR3 protein: ANSLGGSGGDDTPY

V gene: TRBV27
CDR3 protein: ASTPQGSRGANVLT

V gene: TRBV20-1
CDR3 protein: SVRTSGRQETQY

V gene: TRBV2
CDR3 protein: ASGGSQPQH

V gene: TRBV4-3
CDR3 protein: ASSQVFAGASTDTQY

V gene: TRBV20-1
CDR3 protein: SARGTLNTEAF

V gene: TRBV4-3
CDR3 protein: ASSQFNQGSYNEQF

V gene: TRBV27
CDR3 protein: ASRSGTGIVYEQY

V gene: TRBV6-5
CDR3 protein: ASSLSGGDYNEKF

V gene: TRBV21-1
CDR3 protein: ASSPTGKALRYGYT

V gene: TRBV20-1
CDR3 protein: SAFRAGGQYNEQF

V gene: TRBV20-1
CDR3 protein: SAPHFGVNTEAF

V gene: TRBV12-3/TRBV12-4
CDR3 protein: ASSHRPTNEKLF

V gene: TRBV28
CDR3 protein: ATNRGTYNEQF

V gene: TRBV24-1
CDR3 protein: ATSDSTGGNGYT

V gene: TRBV4-1
CDR3 protein: ASSQVRGSETQY

V gene: TRBV2
CDR3 protein: ASTAAGKDTQY

V gene: TRBV7-9
CDR3 protein: ASSSPGLYVYGYT

V gene: TRBV10-3
CDR3 protein: ASESTDTQY

V gene: TRBV9
CDR3 protein: ASSVDSRRSYGYT

V gene: TRBV29-1
CDR3 protein: SVGQSYEQY

V gene: TRBV27
CDR3 protein: ASSKGTSGIYNEQF

V gene: TRBV20-1
CDR3 protein: SAREGSLADTQY

V gene: TRBV6-4
CDR3 protein: ASRQSGGGYNEQY

V gene: TRBV27
CDR3 protein: ASSFRTSLDDEQF

V gene: TRBV11-2
CDR3 protein: ASSLVAGGFANTGELF

V gene: TRBV5-1
CDR3 protein: ASSLTSGDMF

V gene: TRBV6-5
CDR3 protein: ATMEAKNIQY

V gene: TRBV6-7
CDR3 protein: ASTLAPQGVNTEAF

V gene: TRBV20-1
CDR3 protein: SARDRGLVYRGSTDTQY

V gene: TRBV30
CDR3 protein: AWSVSSRYEQY

V gene: TRBV12-3/TRBV12-4
CDR3 protein: ASRTQGAIRAF

V gene: TRBV7-7
CDR3 protein: ASSLGRGKVETQY

V gene: TRBV7-9
CDR3 protein: ASSSSVRGAFNYGYT

V gene: TRBV7-2
CDR3 protein: ASSFLAGTTGTQY

V gene: TRBV4-3
CDR3 protein: ASSQASWGGDTQY

V gene: TRBV20-1
CDR3 protein: SASNEGFYGYT

V gene: TRBV5-1
CDR3 protein: ASSSVVSSTDTQY

V gene: TRBV20-1
CDR3 protein: SARSGGDRDQPQH

V gene: TRBV20-1
CDR3 protein: SARHGGAIY

V gene: TRBV29-1
CDR3 protein: SVQIILDTDTQY

V gene: TRBV18
CDR3 protein: ASSPRMVRGTQETQY

V gene: TRBV5-1
CDR3 protein: ASSWAGSDGGEQY

V gene: TRBV2
CDR3 protein: ASKGDPDTQY

V gene: TRBV11-2
CDR3 protein: ASSLDIGRRETQY

V gene: TRBV10-3
CDR3 protein: AITPGRVGTEAF

V gene: TRBV20-1
CDR3 protein: SASQRPDGAF

V gene: TRBV12-3/TRBV12-4
CDR3 protein: ASSLAGTTRYEQY

V gene: TRBV5-6
CDR3 protein: ASSPRRGHCGYT